This T cell receptor beta chain was retrieved from a study of technical replicates of blood from four donors. Assay used: immunoSEQ multiplex PCR; TCRdb lists only in-frame clones, some missing. The sample has approximately 100,000 clones; over 95% are singletons. The CDR3 runs 15 residues. Germline values: CDR1 SEHNR, CDR2 FQNEAQ (reference sequence). The junction had 10 bases not matched to a gene; V was cut back by 5 bases and J by 6 bases. The TCR was taken from a human donor in good health. The chain couples TRBV7-9 to TRBJ2-1; 7 bases match TRBD1. Sample: T cells isolated from PBMCs. The CDR3 protein is CASSKRQGTGNEQFF. CDR3 nucleotide sequence: TGTGCCAGCAGCAAACGACAGGGCACGGGCAATGAGCAGTTCTTC.